The entry that follows covers one T cell receptor (beta chain) sequence. Its antigen is as yet unknown. TCRdb used MiXCR to reprocess the reads, holding one entry per CDR3 protein. The sample shows some 71,000 distinct CDR3 sequences, about 26% of them seen only once. This sample is part of a study of T cell repertoires in cytomegalovirus infection. Study findings and constraints: HLA-C-restricted TCR beta clonotypes specific for CMV led the ex vivo response.

The CDR3 contains 12 residues. V lost 0 bases and J lost 9, with 10 bases in between. Germline V lookup: CDR1 SGDLS, CDR2 YYNGEE. The chain couples TRBV9 to TRBJ2-7, with D perhaps TRBD1 (5 bases). The TCR originated in a human donor in good health (CMV status not recorded). Some clones in this sample may be carry-over from other donors' samples. Here the sequenced sample was CD8+ T cells from cultured PBMCs, taken from culture after CMV antigen stimulation. Here the CDR3 reads CASSVGSGRQYF. The CDR3 DNA follows: TGTGCCAGCAGCGTAGGGTCAGGGCGGCAGTACTTC.